These 29 T cell receptor beta chains were all obtained from the same sample, sequenced in a study of CD8+CD57+ T cells in acquired aplastic anemia. Genomic DNA templated the TCR beta VDJ and CDR3 profiling. Using its own MiXCR run on the reads, TCRdb lists one record per CDR3 protein. The repertoire holds 150,000 to 200,000 distinct CDR3 sequences, with roughly 45% as singletons. The source material was sorted CD4+, CD8+, or CD8+CD57+ T cells (not recorded which) from PBMCs. Receptors originate from a human donor in good health.

This clonotype was observed many times. The chain links TRBV6-2 or TRBV6-3 to TRBJ2-7; D is perhaps TRBD1 (6 bases). V dropped 6 bases and J dropped 1 base, with 16 bases sitting between them. The length of the CDR3 is 15 residues. Looked up from germline, CDR1 is MNHEY and CDR2 is SVGEGT. CDR3 sequence reads: CASRDRGQRSYEQYF. The CDR3 coding sequence is TGTGCCAGCAGGGACCGAGGACAGCGTTCCTACGAGCAGTACTTC.

The chain is built from TRBV7-9 and TRBJ1-5, with TRBD1 identical over 9 bases. The germline V gene has CDR1 SEHNR and CDR2 FQNEAQ (reference sequence). CDR3 size: 15 residues. V shed 5 bases, J shed 8 bases, and the junction held 10 bases outside the gene matches. CDR3 DNA: TGTGCCAGCAGCCCAGGGACAGGGAGTTTTGAGCCCCAGCATTTT. This gives the protein CASSPGTGSFEPQHF.

J is TRBJ2-3 and V is TRBV7-6; 8 nucleotides line up with TRBD2. Trimming took 5 bases from V and 4 from J; bases not matched to a gene: 2. CDR1 and CDR2 (germline): SGHVS, FNYEAQ. This CDR3 is 13 amino acids long. This CDR3 reads CASSPGGADTQYF. CDR3 DNA sequence: TGTGCCAGCAGCCCGGGGGGGGCAGATACGCAGTATTTT. The full variable domain, rest sourced from reference TRBV7-6 and TRBJ2-3, is GAGVSQSPRYKVTKRGQDVALRCDPISGHVSLYWYRQALGQGPEFLTYFNYEAQQDKSGLPNDRFSAERPEGSISTLTIQRTEQRDSAMYRCASSPGGADTQYFGPGTRLTVL.

Concerning this clonotype itself: This likely comes from a read error, as the CDR3 has no conserved phenylalanine or tryptophan at its end. The limits of the CDR3 on the DNA are not certain, so only TCRdb's listed CDR3 is given. V usage is TRBV2 and J usage is TRBJ2-1. Germline V gives CDR1 SNHLY, CDR2 FYNNEI. From its first to its last residue, the CDR3 has 8 amino acids. The chain's CDR3 is CAGPDSSI.

The rearrangement links TRBV10-3 to TRBJ1-1; TRBD1 might be the D (6 bases). Trimming pared 6 bases from V and 3 bases from J, leaving 8 bases between. Germline V gives CDR1 ENHRY, CDR2 SYGVKD. The CDR3 covers 12 residues. The CDR3 protein is CAIRGADTEAFF. The CDR3 nucleotides are TGTGCCATCAGGGGGGCGGACACTGAAGCTTTCTTT.

The table lists this clonotype with many counts. This may arise from a read error, as a much more abundant clone is one base away. No conserved phenylalanine or tryptophan is present at the end of the CDR3, so a read error is the likely explanation. The rearrangement links TRBV29-1 to TRBJ2-3, with D maybe TRBD2 (6 bases). V was clipped by 6 bases and J by 1 base, with 14 bases between them. The CDR3 totals 14 residues. Germline lookup yields CDR1 SQVTM and CDR2 ANQGSEA. The CDR3 sequence is CSVRWGGGTDTQYL. In nucleotides, the CDR3 is TGCAGCGTGCGTTGGGGAGGTGGCACAGATACGCAGTATCTT.

V gene TRBV2 combines with J gene TRBJ1-3; D is uncertain. The CDR3 covers 14 residues. The germline V gene has CDR1 SNHLY and CDR2 FYNNEI. V was shortened by 4 bases and J by 0 bases, with 7 bases between the two germline ends. The DNA for the CDR3 is TGTGCCAGCAGTGCAGTCCTCTCTGGAAACACCATATATTTT. Translating gives CASSAVLSGNTIYF.

This clonotype was detected ten times or more. This chain joins TRBV12-5 and TRBJ2-1; weak D call: TRBD1 (6 bases). V dropped 4 bases and J dropped 2 bases, with 12 bases sitting between them. From germline, CDR1 is LGHNT and CDR2 FRNRAP. This CDR3 has 15 residues. The CDR3 bases are TGTGCTAGTGGTTCCACAGGGTTAACCTACAATGAGCAGTTCTTC. Its protein product is CASGSTGLTYNEQFF.

J is TRBJ2-3 and V is TRBV9, with 12 positions matching TRBD2. Germline V gene data show CDR1 as SGDLS and CDR2 as YYNGEE. This CDR3 is built from 19 residues. Losses at the gene ends were 0 bases for V and 1 base for J; bases not matched to a gene: 9. In nucleotides, the CDR3 is TGTGCCAGCAGCGTAGCTACTAGCGGGAGGATAGTTGGCACAGATACGCAGTATTTT. It specifies CASSVATSGRIVGTDTQYF.

This clonotype was detected ten times or more. V usage is TRBV9 and J usage is TRBJ1-4; D call uncertain. This CDR3 has 13 residues. Trimming cost V 4 bases and J 8 bases, with 12 bases left between them. Germline lookup yields CDR1 SGDLS and CDR2 YYNGEE. In DNA form, the CDR3 reads TGTGCCAGCAGCAAGGGCCTCGGGGAAAAACTGTTTTTT. Its translation: CASSKGLGEKLFF.

The J gene is TRBJ2-2, the V gene TRBV19; D is unresolved. CDR3 size: 12 residues. V was shortened by 4 bases and J by 6 bases, with 6 bases between the two germline ends. Germline CDR1 LNHDA, CDR2 SQIVND (reference sequence). CDR3 nucleotide sequence: TGTGCCAGTAGTACCTTGGCCGGGGAGCTGTTTTTT. The encoded protein is CASSTLAGELFF.

Ten or more counts support this clonotype. The chain is built from TRBV19 and TRBJ1-3; unclear D gene. Deletions cut 5 bases from V and 4 bases from J, with 9 bases between. Germline CDR1 and CDR2: LNHDA and SQIVND (reference sequence). The CDR3 consists of 13 residues. The CDR3 nucleotides read TGTGCCAGTAGTCCTCAAACAGGAAACACCATATATTTT. Protein sequence: CASSPQTGNTIYF.

This clonotype was picked up a small number of times. This chain links TRBV7-8 with TRBJ2-7; 7 bases line up with TRBD1. With V trimmed by 1 base and J by 3 bases, 6 bases remained unmatched. CDR3 length: 15 amino acids. CDR1 and CDR2 (germline): SGHVS, FQNEAQ. CDR3 sequence reads: CASSLENRGGYEQYF. The DNA for the CDR3 is TGTGCCAGCAGCTTAGAGAACAGGGGCGGCTACGAGCAGTACTTC. Full variable domain (missing parts from reference TRBV7-8 and TRBJ2-7): GAGVSQSPRYKVAKRGQDVALRCDPISGHVSLFWYQQALGQGPEFLTYFQNEAQLDKSGLPSDRFFAERPEGSVSTLKIQRTQQEDSAVYLCASSLENRGGYEQYFGPGTRLTVT.

This clonotype was recorded many times. The V call is TRBV7-6, the J call TRBJ1-1; D not certain. The ends were cut back, 2 bases at V and 1 base at J, with 5 bases in the middle. Germline V gene lookup returns CDR1 SGHVS and CDR2 FNYEAQ. This CDR3 contains 13 residues. DNA for the CDR3: TGTGCCAGCAGCTTATTTACGAACACTGAAGCTTTCTTT. It encodes CASSLFTNTEAFF.

This chain uses TRBV19 with TRBJ2-1, with D unresolved. Trimming shortened V by 4 bases and J by 0 bases, and 10 bases separated the two germline ends. Germline CDR1 and CDR2: LNHDA and SQIVND (reference sequence). This CDR3 comprises 15 residues. This CDR3 is CASSTTRSSYNEQFF. The CDR3 DNA sequence: TGTGCCAGTAGTACTACGCGTAGCTCCTACAATGAGCAGTTCTTC.

This clonotype was seen at least ten times. The V call is TRBV20-1, the J call TRBJ2-7; D may be TRBD1 or TRBD2 (5 bases each). The CDR3 extends over 15 amino acids. V was shortened by 6 bases and J by 3 bases, with 21 bases between the two germline ends. Germline lookup yields CDR1 DFQATT and CDR2 SNEGSKA (reference sequence). The CDR3 reads CSATPPGRLNYEQYF. CDR3 bases: TGCAGTGCCACTCCTCCGGGACGGCTAAACTACGAGCAGTACTTC.

V usage is TRBV11-2 and J usage is TRBJ2-7; D may be TRBD2 (6 bases). The V and J ends lost 3 bases and 3 bases respectively, with 15 bases between them. Germline values: CDR1 SGHAT, CDR2 FQNNGV. CDR3 length: 15 residues. DNA of the CDR3: TGTGCCAGCAGCTTTTATGGAGGGGCGAGCTACGAGCAGTACTTC. As protein: CASSFYGGASYEQYF.

This clonotype was recorded at least ten times. This chain uses TRBV12-5 with TRBJ1-1; the D is unclear. This CDR3 contains 14 residues. Looked up from germline, CDR1 is LGHNT and CDR2 is FRNRAP. V shed 6 bases and J shed 4 bases, with 15 bases lying between them. CDR3 in amino acids: CASGPGGLGTEAFF. CDR3 DNA sequence: TGTGCTAGTGGCCCTGGAGGATTAGGCACTGAAGCTTTCTTT.

Comments on this clonotype: This may be a read error, as it is one base from a much larger clone. The CDR3 ends on some other residue instead of the conserved phenylalanine or tryptophan, so this is likely a read error. The chain links TRBV20-1 to TRBJ2-2; TRBD2 aligns across 8 bases. Germline V gene lookup returns CDR1 DFQATT and CDR2 SNEGSKA (reference sequence). The CDR3 is made up of 15 amino acids. V was clipped by 3 bases and J by 5 bases; unmatched bases: 8. Written as DNA, the CDR3 is TGCAGTGCTAGCGACGCGGGAGGAGGGACCGGGGAGCTGTTTCTT. Translation: CSASDAGGGTGELFL.

The chain couples TRBV18 to TRBJ2-5; a possible D gene is TRBD2 (6 bases). Trimming shortened V by 2 bases and J by 4 bases, and 14 bases separated the two germline ends. CDR3 length equals 15 residues. Germline V lookup: CDR1 KGHSH, CDR2 LQKENI. The CDR3 nucleotides read TGTGCCAGCTCACCAAGCAGGGCGGGGATAGAGACCCAGTACTTC. It codes for CASSPSRAGIETQYF.

This clonotype was seen only a few times. A much larger clone differs from this one at a single base, so this may be a read error. This sequence joins TRBV30 and TRBJ1-1, with D perhaps TRBD1 (5 bases). Trimming pared 1 base from V and 4 bases from J, leaving 13 bases between. Germline V CDR1 and CDR2: GTSNPN, SVGIG (reference sequence). The CDR3 length is 14 residues. The CDR3 loop is CAWSEGRRSTEAFF. The CDR3 DNA follows: TGTGCCTGGAGTGAGGGACGGAGGAGCACTGAAGCTTTCTTT.

This clonotype has ten or more counts. The chain has TRBV5-1 and TRBJ1-2; 7 bases are a match to TRBD1. Germline V gene lookup returns CDR1 SGHRS and CDR2 YFSETQ. The CDR3 has 12 residues. V was pared by 4 bases and J by 6 bases, with 3 bases of the junction left unmatched. CDR3 coding DNA: TGCGCCAGCAGCGTTCAGGGGGATGGCTACACCTTC. Translated: CASSVQGDGYTF.

This clonotype turned up a few times. The genes are TRBV2 and TRBJ1-2, with 8 bases fitting TRBD1. In germline, CDR1 is SNHLY, CDR2 FYNNEI. Trimming at V came to 7 bases and at J to 8 bases, leaving 6 bases not matched to a gene. This CDR3 has 12 residues. The CDR3: CASKWTGLGYTF. The CDR3 DNA reads as TGTGCCAGCAAGTGGACAGGGTTAGGCTACACCTTC. The variable domain in full, with the rest retrieved from reference TRBV2 and TRBJ1-2, is EPEVTQTPSHQVTQMGQEVILRCVPISNHLYFYWYRQILGQKVEFLVSFYNNEISEKSEIFDDQFSVERPDGSNFTLKIRSTKLEDSAMYFCASKWTGLGYTFGSGTRLTVV.

J is TRBJ2-7 and V is TRBV7-8; 7 bases agree with TRBD2. J gave up 4 bases and V 6 bases, and 6 bases lay outside the gene matches. Germline lookup yields CDR1 SGHVS and CDR2 FQNEAQ. The CDR3 covers 13 residues. CDR3 protein: CASSSDGRYEQYF. The CDR3 nucleotides are TGTGCCAGCAGTTCGGACGGGAGGTACGAGCAGTACTTC.

The chain uses TRBV19 and TRBJ2-5; 7 bases fit TRBD2. J lost 5 bases, V lost 1 base, and 10 bases had no gene match. This CDR3 contains 16 residues. The germline gives CDR1 LNHDA, CDR2 SQIVND (reference sequence). The CDR3 DNA is TGTGCCAGTAGTATAGCGGGAAGACTAGCTGCGGAGACCCAGTACTTC. Translation: CASSIAGRLAAETQYF.

This clonotype was seen at least ten times. The chain carries TRBV6-1 and TRBJ2-7, with 8 nucleotides matching TRBD2. Germline V gene lookup returns CDR1 MNHNS and CDR2 SASEGT. Losses at the gene ends were 8 bases for V and 4 bases for J; bases not matched to a gene: 7. CDR3 size: 13 residues. The CDR3 region is CASRAGAWYEQYF. The CDR3 DNA is TGTGCCAGCCGAGCGGGAGCGTGGTACGAGCAGTACTTC.

This clonotype has ten or more counts. The V gene is TRBV19, the J gene TRBJ1-1; the D is unclear. The ends were cut back, 3 bases at V and 3 bases at J, with 8 bases in the middle. This CDR3 has 13 amino acids. In germline, CDR1 is LNHDA, CDR2 SQIVND (reference sequence). The CDR3 region is CASSIGRDTEAFF. Written as DNA, the CDR3 is TGTGCCAGTAGTATCGGCAGAGACACTGAAGCTTTCTTT.

This clonotype was counted many times. The chain employs TRBV14 and TRBJ2-2; the D is unclear. This CDR3 is built from 16 residues. Trimming removed 0 bases from V and 6 bases from J, with 14 bases in between. Germline CDR1 reads SGHDN; CDR2 reads FVKESK. CDR3: CASSQDQPRWAGELFF. CDR3 bases: TGTGCCAGCAGCCAAGATCAACCCAGGTGGGCCGGGGAGCTGTTTTTT.

This clonotype was observed a few times. CDR3: CASSRITLRDTGELFF. In DNA, the CDR3 is TGTGCCAGCAGTCGAATTACTCTTCGGGACACCGGGGAGCTGTTTTTT. This chain joins TRBV6-2 or TRBV6-3 and TRBJ2-2; the D is unclear. CDR1 is MNHEY and CDR2 is SVGEGT in the germline V gene. This CDR3 is 16 amino acids long. Trimming left V 5 bases short and J 3 bases short, with 16 bases between.